These 3 T cell receptor beta chains came from one sample sequenced in a study of blood T cell repertoires in COVID-19 (dated by TCRdb to 2019 to 2021). Receptors were amplified or captured by the immunoSEQ multiplex PCR assay. TCRdb carries this immuneACCESS record with in-frame sequences only. Its versions omit some clonotypes, under half of them owing to an unresolved V gene in the studies checked, with the rest unexplained. This sample is represented by 250,000 or so clones; more than 75% of them were singletons. More than 9% of the sample lies in the top ten. The sample comprised peripheral blood. These receptors came from an elderly man with acute or convalescent COVID-19.

J is TRBJ1-5 and V is TRBV28; a weak D match, TRBD1 (5 bases). V gave up 10 bases and J gave up 7 bases, with 20 bases separating them. The CDR3 totals 14 residues. In germline, CDR1 is MDHEN, CDR2 SYDVKM. The CDR3 spells CAITNQGVRQPQHF. Here the CDR3 DNA reads TGTGCCATTACGAACCAGGGTGTAAGGCAGCCCCAGCATTTT.

This chain connects TRBV14 to TRBJ2-3, with D perhaps matching TRBD2 (6 bases). This CDR3 is built from 15 residues. Germline V gene sequence: CDR1 SGHDN, CDR2 FVKESK. Trimming took off 2 bases at V and 0 bases at J, with 9 bases between the two ends. CDR3 DNA sequence: TGTGCCAGCAGCCAATTAGGGAGGAGCACAGATACGCAGTATTTT. This translates into CASSQLGRSTDTQYF.

The sample holds one count of this clone. The chain recombines TRBV9 with TRBJ2-3; TRBD2 aligns across 9 bases. Trimming took 0 bases from V and 0 from J; bases not matched to a gene: 8. The CDR3 is 18 amino acids. The germline V gene encodes CDR1 SGDLS and CDR2 YYNGEE. The chain's CDR3 is CASSVAPSGGPSTDTQYF. The CDR3 DNA reads TGTGCCAGCAGCGTAGCTCCCAGCGGGGGGCCTAGCACAGATACGCAGTATTTT. The full variable domain, rest sourced from reference TRBV9 and TRBJ2-3, is DSGVTQTPKHLITATGQRVTLRCSPRSGDLSVYWYQQSLDQGLQFLIQYYNGEERAKGNILERFSAQQFPDLHSELNLSSLELGDSALYFCASSVAPSGGPSTDTQYFGPGTRLTVL.